The text below deals with one T cell receptor (beta chain). The data were produced by immunoSEQ multiplex PCR, yet TCRdb's version contains in-frame clones alone and is incomplete. In the table there are 2,500,000 or so clones, about 92% of which are singletons. This sample is part of a study of shared clonotypes between healthy human individuals. In the study overall: Three plates were used per donor for CD4 naive, three for CD4 memory, two for CD8 naive and one for CD8 memory.

The CDR3 runs 16 residues. The V end was cut by 4 bases, the J end by 1 base, with 16 bases between. Germline CDR1 is SGDLS and CDR2 is YYNGEE. Specimen: naive CD4+ T cells sorted from blood. Subset defined: CD45RA+ positively selected. This rearrangement joins TRBV9 to TRBJ2-3, with D possibly TRBD1 on 5 matching bases. The sequence was obtained from a man aged 18 to 35 in good health. The CDR3 here is CASSLQGFGGTDTQYF. The CDR3 nucleotides are TGTGCCAGCAGCTTGCAGGGTTTCGGTGGCACAGATACGCAGTATTTT.